The following is a T cell receptor beta chain sequence with its context. Enrolled during active infection, Seattle patients were then followed longitudinally. The germline V gene encodes CDR1 ENHRY and CDR2 SYGVKD. The CDR3 totals 14 residues. Trimming cost V 8 bases and J 3 bases, with 16 bases left between them. Per the authors' pipeline: Reference gene primer amplification yielded estimated nucleated cell counts. Sequenced by immunoSEQ multiplex PCR; TCRdb stores in-frame clones only, minus some. V and J calls and clone size are given by that table; D and trimming were obtained from the DNA. Of about 200,000 clones listed, roughly 88% are singletons. These data belong to a study of blood T cell repertoires in COVID-19. Turning to the study itself: Both acute and convalescent COVID-19 samples were obtained from the United States, Italy and Spain.

This chain uses TRBV10-3 with TRBJ2-5; D is possibly TRBD2 (6 bases). The receptor was isolated from a man aged 45-65 years with COVID-19, enrolled during active disease. Sequences were obtained from peripheral blood. As DNA, the CDR3 is TGTGCCATCGGGTCGGGTTGGGGGGAAGAGACCCAGTACTTC. This gives the protein CAIGSGWGEETQYF.